The present entry profiles one T cell receptor beta chain with its context. The data were taken from a study of blood T cell repertoires in COVID-19. On the study more broadly: The United States, Italy and Spain supplied acute and convalescent COVID-19 samples.

Method: immunoSEQ multiplex PCR; TCRdb's copy keeps in-frame clones and lacks some. Of 71,000 or so clones listed, approximately 80% are singletons. This CDR3 has 15 residues. The V gene end was trimmed by 5 bases and the J gene end by 3 bases; junction bases not matched to a gene: 8. Per germline, CDR1 SGHTA and CDR2 FQGNSA. The V gene is TRBV7-2, the J gene TRBJ2-7; 9 nucleotides match TRBD1. The clonotype originates from a man over 45 with acute or convalescent COVID-19. Sequencing input: peripheral blood. The CDR3 DNA reads as TGTGCCAGCAGCCTCTACCGACAGGGGGACTACGAGCAGTACTTC. It yields the protein CASSLYRQGDYEQYF. The full variable domain, completed using reference TRBV7-2 and TRBJ2-7, is GAGVSQSPSNKVTEKGKDVELRCDPISGHTALYWYRQSLGQGLEFLIYFQGNSAPDKSGLPSDRFSAERTGGSVSTLTIQRTQQEDSAVYLCASSLYRQGDYEQYFGPGTRLTVT.